This entry is about one TCR beta chain. Germline trimming cut 0 bases from V and 7 bases from J; bases unmatched to any gene: 4. The CDR3 covers 14 residues. Germline V gene data show CDR1 as SGHNT and CDR2 as YYREEE (reference sequence). The data were obtained in a study of technical replicates of blood from several donors. Generated by immunoSEQ multiplex PCR, the TCRdb table keeps only in-frame clones and is missing some. The sample includes more than 65,000 clones, roughly 97% of them seen just once. The source material was T cells isolated from PBMCs. This clonotype originated in a human donor in good health. The chain combines TRBV5-4 with TRBJ1-2, with 9 positions matching TRBD1. This CDR3 is CASSLGTGGGGYTF. The CDR3 nucleotides read TGTGCCAGCAGCTTGGGTACAGGGGGCGGTGGCTACACCTTC. Based on the CDR3 plus reference TRBV5-4 and TRBJ1-2, the full variable domain is ETGVTQSPTHLIKTRGQQVTLRCSSQSGHNTVSWYQQALGQGPQFIFQYYREEENGRGNFPPRFSGLQFPNYSSELNVNALELDDSALYLCASSLGTGGGGYTFGSGTRLTVV.